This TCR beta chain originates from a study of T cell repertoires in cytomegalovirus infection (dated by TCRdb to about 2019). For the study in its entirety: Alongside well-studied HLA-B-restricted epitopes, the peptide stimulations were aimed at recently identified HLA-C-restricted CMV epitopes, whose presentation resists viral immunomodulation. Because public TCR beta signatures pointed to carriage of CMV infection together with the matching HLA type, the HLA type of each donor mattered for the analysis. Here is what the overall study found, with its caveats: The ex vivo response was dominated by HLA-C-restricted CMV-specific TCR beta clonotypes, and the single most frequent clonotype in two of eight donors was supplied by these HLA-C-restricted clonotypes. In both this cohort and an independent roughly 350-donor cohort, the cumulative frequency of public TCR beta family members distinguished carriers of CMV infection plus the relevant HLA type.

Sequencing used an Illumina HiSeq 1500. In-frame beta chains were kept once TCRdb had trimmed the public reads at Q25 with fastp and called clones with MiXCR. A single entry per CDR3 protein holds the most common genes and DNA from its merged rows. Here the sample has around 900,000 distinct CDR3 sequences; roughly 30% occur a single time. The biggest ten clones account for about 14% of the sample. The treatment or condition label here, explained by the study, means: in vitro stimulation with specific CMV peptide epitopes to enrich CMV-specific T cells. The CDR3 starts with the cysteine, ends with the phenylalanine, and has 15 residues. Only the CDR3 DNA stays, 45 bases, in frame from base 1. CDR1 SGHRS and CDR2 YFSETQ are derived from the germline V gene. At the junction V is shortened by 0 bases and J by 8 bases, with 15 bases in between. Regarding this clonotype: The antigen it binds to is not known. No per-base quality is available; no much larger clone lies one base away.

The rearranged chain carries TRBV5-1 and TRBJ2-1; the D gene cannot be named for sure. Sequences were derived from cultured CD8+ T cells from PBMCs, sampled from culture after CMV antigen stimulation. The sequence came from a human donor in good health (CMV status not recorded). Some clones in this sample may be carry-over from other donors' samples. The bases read TGCGCCAGCAGCTTGGTGGGTGCTCTCTTGGATGAGCAGTTCTTC. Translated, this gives CASSLVGALLDEQFF.